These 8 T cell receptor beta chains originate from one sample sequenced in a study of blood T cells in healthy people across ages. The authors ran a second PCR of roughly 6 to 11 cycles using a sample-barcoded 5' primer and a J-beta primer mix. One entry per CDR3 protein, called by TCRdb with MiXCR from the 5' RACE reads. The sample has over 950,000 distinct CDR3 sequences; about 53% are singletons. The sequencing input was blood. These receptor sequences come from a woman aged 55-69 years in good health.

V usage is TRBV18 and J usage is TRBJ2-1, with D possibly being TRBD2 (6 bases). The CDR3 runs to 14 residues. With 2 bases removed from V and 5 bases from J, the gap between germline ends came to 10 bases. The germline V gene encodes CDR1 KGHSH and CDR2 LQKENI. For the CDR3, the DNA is TGTGCCAGCTCACCAGTAGCGGTCCACAATGAGCAGTTCTTC. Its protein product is CASSPVAVHNEQFF.

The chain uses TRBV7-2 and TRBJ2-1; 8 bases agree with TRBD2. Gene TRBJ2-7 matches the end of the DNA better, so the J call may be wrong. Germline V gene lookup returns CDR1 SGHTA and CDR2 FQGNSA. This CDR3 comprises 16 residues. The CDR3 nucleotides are TGTGCCAGCAGCTTAGACGCTAGCGGGTTCTACAATGAGCAGTACTTC. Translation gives CASSLDASGFYNEQYF.

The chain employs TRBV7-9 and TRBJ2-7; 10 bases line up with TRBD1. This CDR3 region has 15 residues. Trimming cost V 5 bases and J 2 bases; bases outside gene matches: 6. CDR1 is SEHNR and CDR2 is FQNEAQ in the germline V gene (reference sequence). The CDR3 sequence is CASSIAGTGAYEQYF. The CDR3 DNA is TGTGCCAGCAGCATTGCCGGGACAGGGGCCTACGAGCAGTACTTC.

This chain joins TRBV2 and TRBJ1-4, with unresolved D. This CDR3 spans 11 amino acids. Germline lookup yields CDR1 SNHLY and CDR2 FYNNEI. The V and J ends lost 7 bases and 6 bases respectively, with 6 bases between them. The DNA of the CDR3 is TGTGCCAGCAAAGGACATGAAAAACTGTTTTTT. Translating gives CASKGHEKLFF.

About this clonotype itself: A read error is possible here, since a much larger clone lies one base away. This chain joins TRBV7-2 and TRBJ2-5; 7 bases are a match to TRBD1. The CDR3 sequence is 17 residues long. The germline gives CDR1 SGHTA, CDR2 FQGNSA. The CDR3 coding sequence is TGTGCCAGCAGCCCGAGACAGGGTACCGGCCGCAAAGAGGCCCAGTACTTC. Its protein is CASSPRQGTGRKEAQYF.

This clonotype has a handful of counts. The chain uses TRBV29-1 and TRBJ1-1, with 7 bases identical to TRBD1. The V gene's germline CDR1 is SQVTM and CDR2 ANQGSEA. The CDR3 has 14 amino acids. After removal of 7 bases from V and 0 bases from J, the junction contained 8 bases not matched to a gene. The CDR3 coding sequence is TGCAGCGGAAGCAAGACAGGGTTGAACACTGAAGCTTTCTTT. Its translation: CSGSKTGLNTEAFF.

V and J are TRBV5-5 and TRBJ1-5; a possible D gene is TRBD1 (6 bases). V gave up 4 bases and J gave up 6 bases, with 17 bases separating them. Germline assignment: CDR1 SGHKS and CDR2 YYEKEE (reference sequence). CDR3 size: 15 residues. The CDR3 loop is CASSPTGKVFQPQHF. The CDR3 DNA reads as TGTGCCAGCAGCCCTACAGGGAAGGTTTTTCAGCCCCAGCATTTT.

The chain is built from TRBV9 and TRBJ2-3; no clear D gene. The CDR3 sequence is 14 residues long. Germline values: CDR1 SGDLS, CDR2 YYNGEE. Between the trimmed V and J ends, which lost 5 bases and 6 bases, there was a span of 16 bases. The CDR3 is CASSIHLRDDTQYF. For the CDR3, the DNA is TGTGCCAGCAGTATTCACCTTCGAGACGATACGCAGTATTTT.